The 29 T cell receptor beta chains below all came from one sample that was sequenced in a study of blood T cell repertoires in COVID-19. Generated by immunoSEQ multiplex PCR, the TCRdb table keeps only in-frame clones and is missing some. The table records roughly 81,000 clones, about nine tenths of them present only once. Sequencing was done on a sample of peripheral blood. The receptor set was obtained from a man in his sixties or seventies with active or convalescent COVID-19.

The chain employs TRBV7-3 and TRBJ1-1; TRBD1 aligns across 7 bases. J was trimmed by 4 bases and V by 5 bases; bases with no gene match: 7. The CDR3 loop spans 14 amino acids. The V gene's germline CDR1 is SGHTA and CDR2 FQGTGA. CDR3 sequence: CASSAQGLGTEAFF. CDR3 bases: TGTGCCAGCAGCGCACAGGGGTTAGGCACTGAAGCTTTCTTT. The full variable domain, completed using reference TRBV7-3 and TRBJ1-1, is GAGVSQTPSNKVTEKGKYVELRCDPISGHTALYWYRQSLGQGPEFLIYFQGTGAADDSGLPNDRFFAVRPEGSVSTLKIQRTERGDSAVYLCASSAQGLGTEAFFGQGTRLTVV.

The chain employs TRBV18 and TRBJ2-7; 10 bases match TRBD2. The J segment lost 2 bases and the V segment lost 1 base, leaving 5 bases of the junction unmatched. There are 16 residues in the CDR3. Germline CDR1 and CDR2: KGHSH and LQKENI. The CDR3 nucleotides read TGTGCCAGCTCACCACTCGGTACTAGCGGGGCCTACGAGCAGTACTTC. It is translated as CASSPLGTSGAYEQYF.

This sequence joins TRBV2 and TRBJ2-7, with D possibly matching TRBD2 (7 bases). Germline-derived CDR1 and CDR2 are SNHLY and FYNNEI. The CDR3 has 16 residues. V lost 6 bases to trimming and J lost 2 bases, with 20 bases between them. The CDR3 DNA is TGTGCCAGCAGACGGGGGGACCGACAGGCACCCTACGAGCAGTACTTC. Translated, it gives CASRRGDRQAPYEQYF.

The chain employs TRBV18 and TRBJ2-7, with a tentative D call TRBD2 (5 bases). CDR1 KGHSH and CDR2 LQKENI come from the germline V gene. The ends were cut back, 5 bases at V and 6 bases at J, with 17 bases in the middle. The CDR3 is 14 residues long. The CDR3 coding sequence is TGTGCCAGCTCATCCCGGACCCAAGAGGGCGAGCAGTACTTC. It translates to CASSSRTQEGEQYF.

The chain recombines TRBV7-2 with TRBJ2-1; 9 bases map to TRBD1. J was trimmed by 2 bases and V by 5 bases; bases with no gene match: 4. The CDR3 consists of 15 residues. CDR1 is SGHTA, CDR2 FQGNSA, per germline. The chain's CDR3 is CASSLRQGAYNEQFF. CDR3 DNA: TGTGCCAGCAGCCTACGACAGGGGGCCTACAATGAGCAGTTCTTC.

The chain employs TRBV29-1 and TRBJ2-2; TRBD1 matches at 8 bases. Germline loops: CDR1 SQVTM, CDR2 ANQGSEA. The CDR3 is 14 residues long. The V gene end was trimmed by 4 bases and the J gene end by 4 bases; junction bases not matched to a gene: 5. CDR3 residues: CSVGETGATGELFF. In DNA, the CDR3 is TGCAGCGTTGGTGAGACAGGGGCCACCGGGGAGCTGTTTTTT.

The rearrangement links TRBV12-5 to TRBJ1-1, with a weak D call TRBD1 (5 bases). With 3 bases removed from V and 6 bases from J, the gap between germline ends came to 11 bases. CDR3 length: 13 residues. The germline gives CDR1 LGHNT, CDR2 FRNRAP. The DNA for the CDR3 is TGTGCTAGTGGTTTAGGTGGAGGGGCTGAAGCTTTCTTT. As protein: CASGLGGGAEAFF.

The gene calls are TRBV6-2 or TRBV6-3 and TRBJ1-5, with 7 bases identical to TRBD1. CDR1 is MNHEY, CDR2 SVGEGT, per germline. The CDR3 extends over 15 amino acids. V was pared by 5 bases and J by 4 bases, with 8 bases of the junction left unmatched. CDR3: CASSTPQGPNQPQHF. CDR3 bases: TGTGCCAGCAGTACACCACAGGGGCCTAATCAGCCCCAGCATTTT.

The CDR3 protein is CASSLDPMRGGEYEQYF. The CDR3 region has the DNA TGTGCCAGCAGCTTAGACCCTATGCGGGGGGGCGAGTACGAGCAGTACTTC. The J gene is TRBJ2-7, the V gene TRBV11-2; 9 positions match TRBD2. Germline values: CDR1 SGHAT, CDR2 FQNNGV. The CDR3 is 17 amino acids. J gave up 4 bases and V 0 bases, and 10 bases lay outside the gene matches. The whole variable domain, filled in from reference TRBV11-2 and TRBJ2-7, reads EAGVAQSPRYKIIEKRQSVAFWCNPISGHATLYWYQQILGQGPKLLIQFQNNGVVDDSQLPKDRFSAERLKGVDSTLKIQPAKLEDSAVYLCASSLDPMRGGEYEQYFGPGTRLTVT.

This rearrangement joins TRBV24-1 to TRBJ2-3, with D perhaps matching TRBD2 (5 bases). This CDR3 region has 15 residues. V was clipped by 2 bases and J by 4 bases, with 12 bases between them. Germline CDR1 reads KGHDR; CDR2 reads SFDVKD. DNA for the CDR3: TGTGCCACCAGTGATTGGCCCCTCGGGGCAGATACGCAGTATTTT. This translates into CATSDWPLGADTQYF.

The chain carries TRBV24-1 and TRBJ1-1; D gene ambiguous. This CDR3 region has 13 residues. Germline V gene lookup returns CDR1 KGHDR and CDR2 SFDVKD. V was trimmed by 5 bases and J by 1 base, leaving 7 bases between them. The CDR3 DNA reads TGTGCCACCAGTGGGGTAGCGAACACTGAAGCTTTCTTT. Translated, it gives CATSGVANTEAFF.

J is TRBJ2-1 and V is TRBV16; 10 bases are shared with TRBD2. The CDR3 length is 17 residues. V shed 5 bases, J shed 0 bases, and the junction held 7 bases outside the gene matches. Germline V gives CDR1 KGHSY, CDR2 FQNENV. Here the CDR3 reads CASSEGSGGVSYNEQFF. The CDR3 region has the DNA TGTGCCAGCAGCGAAGGCAGCGGGGGGGTCTCCTACAATGAGCAGTTCTTC. The variable domain in full, completed from reference TRBV16 and TRBJ2-1, reads GEEVAQTPKHLVRGEGQKAKLYCAPIKGHSYVFWYQQVLKNEFKFLISFQNENVFDETGMPKERFSAKCLPNSPCSLEIQATKLEDSAVYFCASSEGSGGVSYNEQFFGPGTRLTVL.

This clone was observed a few times. The rearrangement uses TRBV19 and TRBJ1-2; a possible D gene is TRBD1 (6 bases). The CDR3 extends over 15 amino acids. CDR1 and CDR2 (germline): LNHDA, SQIVND (reference sequence). Trimming stripped 7 bases from V and 2 bases from J, with 17 bases between. The chain's CDR3 is CASTQGGLLNYGYTF. The CDR3 nucleotides are TGTGCCAGTACCCAAGGGGGACTATTGAACTATGGCTACACCTTC.

V is TRBV10-3 and J is TRBJ2-1; tentatively, D is TRBD2 (6 bases). Trimming took off 6 bases at V and 6 bases at J, with 15 bases between the two ends. The V gene's germline CDR1 is ENHRY and CDR2 SYGVKD. This CDR3 comprises 14 residues. The DNA for the CDR3 is TGTGCCATCAGGGGGACTGTGAGTCCCAATGAGCAGTTCTTC. Encoded protein: CAIRGTVSPNEQFF.

This chain connects TRBV19 to TRBJ1-5; perhaps TRBD1 as D (5 bases). Between the trimmed V and J ends, which lost 7 bases and 4 bases, there was a span of 11 bases. The CDR3 totals 13 residues. Germline V gene lookup returns CDR1 LNHDA and CDR2 SQIVND (reference sequence). The CDR3 loop is CASTPRTNQPQHF. The CDR3, as DNA: TGTGCCAGTACCCCGAGGACAAATCAGCCCCAGCATTTT.

The chain is built from TRBV7-9 and TRBJ1-6; 7 nucleotides line up with TRBD1. V lost 5 bases to trimming and J lost 9 bases; unmatched junction nucleotides: 10. The CDR3 has 15 residues. CDR1 and CDR2 (germline): SEHNR, FQNEAQ (reference sequence). This chain's CDR3 is CASSAEGAGSSPLHF. CDR3 bases: TGTGCCAGCAGCGCCGAGGGGGCAGGCAGTTCACCCCTCCACTTT.

The CDR3 protein is CSVEEAGEKLFF. DNA of the CDR3: TGCAGCGTTGAGGAGGCTGGGGAAAAACTGTTTTTT. This chain connects TRBV29-1 to TRBJ1-4, with unresolved D. V dropped 3 bases and J dropped 8 bases, with 10 bases sitting between them. The CDR3 runs to 12 residues. Germline V gives CDR1 SQVTM, CDR2 ANQGSEA.

The rearrangement joins TRBV2 to TRBJ1-4; 10 bases line up with TRBD1. Losses at the gene ends were 4 bases for V and 0 bases for J; bases not matched to a gene: 2. The CDR3 is 16 amino acids. Germline loops: CDR1 SNHLY, CDR2 FYNNEI. The CDR3 DNA is TGTGCCAGCAGTGGGGACAGGGGCACAACTAATGAAAAACTGTTTTTT. It specifies CASSGDRGTTNEKLFF.

J is TRBJ1-2 and V is TRBV4-3, with D maybe TRBD1 (5 bases). CDR1 is LGHNA and CDR2 is YSLEER in the germline V gene. The ends were cut back, 0 bases at V and 2 bases at J, with 10 bases in the middle. There are 15 residues in the CDR3. DNA of the CDR3: TGCGCCAGCAGCCAAGATTGGCAGGGAAACTATGGCTACACCTTC. It translates to CASSQDWQGNYGYTF.

The gene calls are TRBV2 and TRBJ2-6; 7 bases are a match to TRBD2. Germline lookup yields CDR1 SNHLY and CDR2 FYNNEI. The CDR3 has 16 amino acids. After removal of 5 bases from V and 2 bases from J, the junction contained 6 bases not matched to a gene. The CDR3 region has the DNA TGTGCCAGCAGTCGACCAGCGGGGACTGGGGCCAACGTCCTGACTTTC. Translating gives CASSRPAGTGANVLTF.

The chain has TRBV4-3 and TRBJ1-2; D is possibly TRBD1 (6 bases). V gave up 1 base and J gave up 3 bases, with 15 bases separating them. This CDR3 has 16 amino acids. Germline V gives CDR1 LGHNA, CDR2 YSLEER. CDR3 bases: TGCGCCAGCAGCCAAGGAGGGGGTGGCCTTCACTATGGCTACACCTTC. It specifies CASSQGGGGLHYGYTF.

V is TRBV7-9 and J is TRBJ1-2; 9 nucleotides line up with TRBD1. The V segment lost 6 bases and the J segment 4 bases; nucleotides outside the gene matches: 9. Germline V lookup: CDR1 SEHNR, CDR2 FQNEAQ (reference sequence). This CDR3 has 15 residues. CDR3 bases: TGTGCCAGCAGTTCGACGGGACAGGGCATCTATGGCTACACCTTC. It is translated as CASSSTGQGIYGYTF.

The rearrangement uses TRBV5-4 and TRBJ2-1; TRBD1 matches 9 bases. This CDR3 is built from 13 residues. Germline values: CDR1 SGHNT, CDR2 YYREEE (reference sequence). V lost 6 bases and J lost 7; bases outside the gene matches: 5. CDR3 nucleotides: TGTGCCAGCACCCCGGACAGGGGTAATGAGCAGTTCTTC. Translation gives CASTPDRGNEQFF.

The chain is built from TRBV6-5 and TRBJ2-1, with 7 bases lining up with TRBD2. The germline gives CDR1 MNHEY, CDR2 SVGAGI. The junction had 2 bases not matched to a gene; V was cut back by 2 bases and J by 4 bases. The CDR3 contains 14 residues. The CDR3: CASSYRDYYNEQFF. The CDR3, as DNA: TGTGCCAGCAGTTACCGGGACTATTACAATGAGCAGTTCTTC.

This clone was observed a single time. V gene TRBV19 combines with J gene TRBJ1-4; the match to TRBD1 covers 7 bases. This CDR3 is 15 amino acids long. V lost 8 bases and J lost 6; bases outside the gene matches: 12. CDR1 LNHDA and CDR2 SQIVND come from the germline V gene (reference sequence). CDR3: CASQQGWVSDEKLFF. CDR3 nucleotides: TGTGCCAGTCAACAGGGGTGGGTGTCGGATGAAAAACTGTTTTTT.

The CDR3 loop reads CASSLAQRERLGNEQFF. CDR3 DNA sequence: TGTGCCAGCAGCTTGGCGCAGAGGGAGCGACTCGGCAATGAGCAGTTCTTC. V usage is TRBV5-4 and J usage is TRBJ2-1, with D tentatively TRBD2 (5 bases). The CDR3 extends over 17 amino acids. The V gene's germline CDR1 is SGHNT and CDR2 YYREEE (reference sequence). Between the trimmed V and J ends, which lost 0 bases and 6 bases, there was a span of 19 bases.

The chain recombines TRBV21-1 with TRBJ1-5; the tabulated D call, TRBD1, remains unverified against the DNA. TRBV21-1 is a pseudogene segment. CDR3 length equals 17 residues. The CDR3 sequence is CASMQAQGNLSNQPQHF. Written as DNA, the CDR3 is TGTGCCAGCATGCAAGCGCAGGGGAATTTGAGCAATCAGCCCCAGCATTTT.

The V call is TRBV13, the J call TRBJ2-7, with 8 bases fitting TRBD1. J lost 0 bases, V lost 5 bases, and 9 bases had no gene match. CDR1 and CDR2 (germline): PRHDT, FYEKMQ (reference sequence). This CDR3 is 16 amino acids long. For the CDR3, the DNA is TGTGCCAGCAGCCCAGCGACAGGGGAAGGCTCCTACGAGCAGTACTTC. Protein product: CASSPATGEGSYEQYF.

This clone was recorded only once. The chain couples TRBV30 to TRBJ1-1, with a tentative D call TRBD1 (6 bases). Germline assignment: CDR1 GTSNPN and CDR2 SVGIG (reference sequence). V was pared by 2 bases and J by 1 base, with 14 bases between. This CDR3 comprises 15 residues. CDR3 loop: CAWSIRTERNTEAFF. CDR3 sequence (DNA): TGTGCCTGGAGTATTCGGACAGAGAGGAACACTGAAGCTTTCTTT.